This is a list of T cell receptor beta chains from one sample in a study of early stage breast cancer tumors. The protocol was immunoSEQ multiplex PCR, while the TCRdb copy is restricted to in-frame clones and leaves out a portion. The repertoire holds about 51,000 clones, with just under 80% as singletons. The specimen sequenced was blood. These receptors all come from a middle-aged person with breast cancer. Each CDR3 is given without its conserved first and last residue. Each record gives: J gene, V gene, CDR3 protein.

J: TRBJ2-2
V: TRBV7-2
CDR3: ASSFNTGELF

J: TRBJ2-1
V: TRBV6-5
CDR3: ASSYGLANNEQF

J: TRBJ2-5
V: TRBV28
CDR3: ASSLLSGTQY

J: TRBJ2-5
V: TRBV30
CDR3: AWSPGLAGRGSAQY

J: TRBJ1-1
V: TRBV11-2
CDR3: ASSLDRGQGGF

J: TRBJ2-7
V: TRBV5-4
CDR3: ASSPGRTGGLHEQY

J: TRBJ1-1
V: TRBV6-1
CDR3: ASQLVSGATEAF

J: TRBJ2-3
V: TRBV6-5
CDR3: ASRLAGASTDTQY

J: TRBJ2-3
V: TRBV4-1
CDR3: ASSHYLAATDTQY

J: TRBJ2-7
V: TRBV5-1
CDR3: ASNPGLAGPLSYEQY

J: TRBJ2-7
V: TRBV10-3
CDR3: AIRAGNFDEQY

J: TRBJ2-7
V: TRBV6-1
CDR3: ASTWDSAYEQY

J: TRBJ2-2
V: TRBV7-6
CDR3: ASSAQDLNTGELF

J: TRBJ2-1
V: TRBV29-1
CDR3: SVEDPSKGQF

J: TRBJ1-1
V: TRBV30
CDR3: AWGGAGTEAF

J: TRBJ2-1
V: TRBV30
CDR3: AWSPVAPYNEQF

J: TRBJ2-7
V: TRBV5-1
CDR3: ASSFTWSSRGEQY

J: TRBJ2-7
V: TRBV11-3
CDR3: ASSPPSAGVSYEQY

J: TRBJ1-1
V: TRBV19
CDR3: ASTVLTGVGTEAF

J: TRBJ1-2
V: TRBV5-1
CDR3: ASSEQGNYGYT

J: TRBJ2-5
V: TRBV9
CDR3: ASSPLGRPLPPFEQY

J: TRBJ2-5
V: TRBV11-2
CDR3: ASSLDTLSETQY

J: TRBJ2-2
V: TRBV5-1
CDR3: ASSLARTSGRAGFTGELF

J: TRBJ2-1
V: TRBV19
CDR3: ASSRVGNNEQF

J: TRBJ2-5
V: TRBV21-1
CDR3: ASRPTVFSGRTKETQY

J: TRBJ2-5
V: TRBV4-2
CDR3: ASSQDRSRERETQY

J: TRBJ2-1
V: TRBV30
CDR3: AWSAFSSSYNEQF

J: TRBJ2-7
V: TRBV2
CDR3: ASSDPAGAYEQY

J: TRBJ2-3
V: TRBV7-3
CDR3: ASSLEGLGLSSQY

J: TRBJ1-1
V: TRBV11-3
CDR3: ASSSTGGEAF

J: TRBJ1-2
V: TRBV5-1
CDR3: ASSYSVGTGGDNGYT

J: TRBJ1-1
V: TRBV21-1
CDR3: ASSPRSGKRGSGTEAF

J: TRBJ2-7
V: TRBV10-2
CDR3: ASSEVYYEQY

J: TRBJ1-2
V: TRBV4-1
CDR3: ASSQEGDTYGYT

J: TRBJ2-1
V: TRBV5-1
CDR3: ASSLGTGQDEQF

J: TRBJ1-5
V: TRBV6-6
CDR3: ASSYSPNQPQH

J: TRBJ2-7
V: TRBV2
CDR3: ASIQGVGSYEQY

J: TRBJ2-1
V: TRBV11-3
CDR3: ASSRRTGQGTSYNEQF

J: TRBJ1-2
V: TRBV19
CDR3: ASLRGGYGYT

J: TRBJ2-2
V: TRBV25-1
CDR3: ASSEAKRSGELF

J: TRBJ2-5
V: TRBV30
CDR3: AWSPTGRETQY

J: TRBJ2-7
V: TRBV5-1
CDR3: ASSPSGAEAYEQY

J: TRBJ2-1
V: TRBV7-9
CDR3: ASSLTAYLPGEQF

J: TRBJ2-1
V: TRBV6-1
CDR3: ASGLKRDSYNEQF

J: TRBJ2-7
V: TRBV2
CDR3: ASSPRGDEQY

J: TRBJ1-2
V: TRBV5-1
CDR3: ASSLGQAGYGYT

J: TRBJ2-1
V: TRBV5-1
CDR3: ASSGKRTSGGYNEQF

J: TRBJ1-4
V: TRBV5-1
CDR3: ASSWTDPNEKLF

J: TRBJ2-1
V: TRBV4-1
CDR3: ASSQDLTTNNEQF

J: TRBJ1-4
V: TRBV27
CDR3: ASSFRGITTNEKLF

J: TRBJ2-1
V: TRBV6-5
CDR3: ASRGQGVDEQF

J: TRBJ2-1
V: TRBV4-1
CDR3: ASSQDYAPPHEQF

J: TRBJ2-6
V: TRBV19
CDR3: ASMNSAGANVLT

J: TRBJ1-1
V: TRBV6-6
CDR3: ASSYGGNTEAF

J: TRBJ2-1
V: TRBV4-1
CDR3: ASSYWTKADNEQF

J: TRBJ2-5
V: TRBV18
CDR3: ASSSPTGNQETQY

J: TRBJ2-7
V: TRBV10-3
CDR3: AISGEPGGEQY

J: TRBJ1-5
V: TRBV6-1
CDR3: ASSERDQPQH

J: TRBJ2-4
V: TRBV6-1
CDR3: ATSEEGSIQY

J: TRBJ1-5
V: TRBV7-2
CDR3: ASSFTANQPQH